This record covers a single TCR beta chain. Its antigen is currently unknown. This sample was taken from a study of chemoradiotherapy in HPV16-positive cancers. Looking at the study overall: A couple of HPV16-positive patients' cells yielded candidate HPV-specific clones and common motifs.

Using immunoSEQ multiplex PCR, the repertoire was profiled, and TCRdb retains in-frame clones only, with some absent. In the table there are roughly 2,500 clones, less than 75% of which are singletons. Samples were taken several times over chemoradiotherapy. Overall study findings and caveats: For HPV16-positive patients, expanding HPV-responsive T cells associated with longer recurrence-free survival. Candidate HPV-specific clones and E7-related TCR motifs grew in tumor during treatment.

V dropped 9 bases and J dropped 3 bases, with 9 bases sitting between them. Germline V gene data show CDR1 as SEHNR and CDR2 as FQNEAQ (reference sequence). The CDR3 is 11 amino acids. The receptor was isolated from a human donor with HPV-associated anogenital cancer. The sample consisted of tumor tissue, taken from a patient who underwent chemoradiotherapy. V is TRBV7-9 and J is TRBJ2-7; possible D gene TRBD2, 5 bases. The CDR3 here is CASIGGYEQYF. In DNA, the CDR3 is TGTGCCAGTATCGGAGGCTACGAGCAGTACTTC.